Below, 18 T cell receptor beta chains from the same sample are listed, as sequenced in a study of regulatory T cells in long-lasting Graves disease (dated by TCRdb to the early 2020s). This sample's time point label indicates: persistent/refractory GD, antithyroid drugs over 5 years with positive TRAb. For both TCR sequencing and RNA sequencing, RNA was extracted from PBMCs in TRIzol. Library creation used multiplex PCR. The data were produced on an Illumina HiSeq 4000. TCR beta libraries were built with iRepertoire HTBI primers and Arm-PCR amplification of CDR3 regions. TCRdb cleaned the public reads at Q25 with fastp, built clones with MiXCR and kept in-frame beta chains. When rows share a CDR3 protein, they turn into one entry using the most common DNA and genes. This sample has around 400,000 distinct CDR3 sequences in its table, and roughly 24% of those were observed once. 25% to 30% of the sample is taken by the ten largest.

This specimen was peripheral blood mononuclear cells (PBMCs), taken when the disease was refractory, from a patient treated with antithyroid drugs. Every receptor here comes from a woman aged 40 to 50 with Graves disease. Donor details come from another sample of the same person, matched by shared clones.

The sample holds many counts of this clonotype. The CDR3 nucleotides read TGTGCCAGCAGTACCACCCGGGACAGGGACCACGAGCAGTACTTC. Residues: CASSTTRDRDHEQYF. The V gene is TRBV6-1, the J gene TRBJ2-7; 9 bases agree with TRBD1. Per the germline V gene, CDR1 is MNHNS and CDR2 is SASEGT. V lost 5 bases to trimming and J lost 5 bases; unmatched junction nucleotides: 10. The CDR3 totals 15 residues.

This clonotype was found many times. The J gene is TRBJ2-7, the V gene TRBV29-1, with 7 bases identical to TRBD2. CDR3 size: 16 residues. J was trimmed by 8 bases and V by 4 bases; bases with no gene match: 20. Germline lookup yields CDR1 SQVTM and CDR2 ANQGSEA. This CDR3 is CSVVKGPREGNYQQYF. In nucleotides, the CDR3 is TGCAGCGTTGTTAAAGGACCAAGGGAGGGGAACTATCAGCAGTACTTC.

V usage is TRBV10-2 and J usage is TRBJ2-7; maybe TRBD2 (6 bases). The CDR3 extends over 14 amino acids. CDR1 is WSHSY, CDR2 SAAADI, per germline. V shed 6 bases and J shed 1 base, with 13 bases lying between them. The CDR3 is CASRPWGESYEQYF. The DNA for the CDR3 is TGCGCCAGCAGGCCATGGGGGGAATCCTACGAGCAGTACTTC.

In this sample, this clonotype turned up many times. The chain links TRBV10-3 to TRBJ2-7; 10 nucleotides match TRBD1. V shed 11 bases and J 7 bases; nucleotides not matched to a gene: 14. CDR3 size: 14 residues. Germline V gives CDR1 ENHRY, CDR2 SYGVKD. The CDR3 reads CAVTGGQGEGEQYF. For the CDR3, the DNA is TGTGCCGTAACCGGAGGACAGGGGGAGGGGGAGCAGTACTTC.

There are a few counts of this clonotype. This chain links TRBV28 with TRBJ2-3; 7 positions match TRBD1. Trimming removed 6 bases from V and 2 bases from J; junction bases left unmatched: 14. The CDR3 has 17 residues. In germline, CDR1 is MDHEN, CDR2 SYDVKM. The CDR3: CASSRRKDRVPTDTQYF. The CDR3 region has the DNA TGTGCCAGCAGCCGGCGGAAAGACAGGGTACCCACAGATACGCAGTATTTT.

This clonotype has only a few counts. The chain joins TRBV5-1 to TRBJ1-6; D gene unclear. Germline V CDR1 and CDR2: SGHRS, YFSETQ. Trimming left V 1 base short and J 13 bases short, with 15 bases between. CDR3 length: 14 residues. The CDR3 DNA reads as TGCGCCAGCAGCTTGACGGACGTCGATCGGCCCCTCCACTTT. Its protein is CASSLTDVDRPLHF.

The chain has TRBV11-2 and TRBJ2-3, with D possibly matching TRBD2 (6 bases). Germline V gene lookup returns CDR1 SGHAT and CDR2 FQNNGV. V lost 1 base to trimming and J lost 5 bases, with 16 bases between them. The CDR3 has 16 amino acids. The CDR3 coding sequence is TGTGCCAGCAGCTTAGTGTCAGCGGGTCGGGGAGATACGCAGTATTTT. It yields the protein CASSLVSAGRGDTQYF.

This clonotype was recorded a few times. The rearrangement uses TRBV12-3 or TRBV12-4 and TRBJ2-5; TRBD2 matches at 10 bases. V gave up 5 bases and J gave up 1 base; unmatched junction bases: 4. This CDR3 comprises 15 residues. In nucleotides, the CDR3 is TGTGCCAGCAGTCCTAGCGGGAGCTTCCAAGAGACCCAGTACTTC. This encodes CASSPSGSFQETQYF.

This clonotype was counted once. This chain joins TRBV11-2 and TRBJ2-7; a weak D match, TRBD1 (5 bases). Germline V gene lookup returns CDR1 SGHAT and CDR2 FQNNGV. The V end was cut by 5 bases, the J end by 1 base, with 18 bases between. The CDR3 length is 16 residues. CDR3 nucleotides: TGTGCCAGCAGCCAAGAGCAGGGTGGGCTTTCCTACGAGCAGTACTTC. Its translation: CASSQEQGGLSYEQYF. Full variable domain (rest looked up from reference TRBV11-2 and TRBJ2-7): EAGVAQSPRYKIIEKRQSVAFWCNPISGHATLYWYQQILGQGPKLLIQFQNNGVVDDSQLPKDRFSAERLKGVDSTLKIQPAKLEDSAVYLCASSQEQGGLSYEQYFGPGTRLTVT.

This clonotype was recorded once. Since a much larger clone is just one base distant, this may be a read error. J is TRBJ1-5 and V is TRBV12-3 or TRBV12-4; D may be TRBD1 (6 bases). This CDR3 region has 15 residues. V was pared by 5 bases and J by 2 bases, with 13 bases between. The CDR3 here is CASSQQGTGNQPQHF. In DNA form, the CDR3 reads TGTGCCAGCAGTCAACAGGGAACCGGCAATCAGCCCCAGCATTTT.

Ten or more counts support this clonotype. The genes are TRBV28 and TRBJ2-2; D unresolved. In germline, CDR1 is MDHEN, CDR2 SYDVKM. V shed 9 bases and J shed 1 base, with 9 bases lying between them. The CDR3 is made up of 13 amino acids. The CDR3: CASFQGNTGELFF. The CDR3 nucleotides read TGTGCCAGTTTTCAAGGGAACACCGGGGAGCTGTTTTTT.

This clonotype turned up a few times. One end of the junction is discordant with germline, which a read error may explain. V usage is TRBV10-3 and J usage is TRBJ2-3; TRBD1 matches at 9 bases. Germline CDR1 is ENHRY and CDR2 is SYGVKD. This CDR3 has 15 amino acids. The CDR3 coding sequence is TGTGCCAGCAGTCGCACAGGGGGCTACACAGATACGCAGTATTTT. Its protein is CASSRTGGYTDTQYF.

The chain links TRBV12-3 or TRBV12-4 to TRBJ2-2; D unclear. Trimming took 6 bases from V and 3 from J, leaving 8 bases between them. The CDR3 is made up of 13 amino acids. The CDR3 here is CASRARDTGELFF. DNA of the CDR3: TGTGCCAGCAGGGCTAGGGACACCGGGGAGCTGTTTTTT.

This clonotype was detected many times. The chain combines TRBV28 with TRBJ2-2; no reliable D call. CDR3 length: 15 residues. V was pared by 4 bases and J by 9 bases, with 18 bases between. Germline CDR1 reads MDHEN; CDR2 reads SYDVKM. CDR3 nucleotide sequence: TGTGCCAGCAGTTCGGCAGCTCGTGCTCACCGGGAGCTGTTTTTT. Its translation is CASSSAARAHRELFF.

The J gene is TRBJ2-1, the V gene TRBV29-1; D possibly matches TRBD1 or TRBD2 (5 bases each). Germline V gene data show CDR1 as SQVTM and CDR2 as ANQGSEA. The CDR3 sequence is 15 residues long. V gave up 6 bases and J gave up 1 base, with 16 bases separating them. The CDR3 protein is CSVQIGADSYNEQFF. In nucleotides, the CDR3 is TGCAGCGTCCAAATCGGGGCGGATTCCTACAATGAGCAGTTCTTC.

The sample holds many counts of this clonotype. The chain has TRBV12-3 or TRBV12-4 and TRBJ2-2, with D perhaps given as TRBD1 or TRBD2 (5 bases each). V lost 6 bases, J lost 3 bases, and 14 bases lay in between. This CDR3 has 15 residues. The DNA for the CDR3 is TGTGCCAGCAGAGAGGGGTTTCCACACACCGGGGAGCTGTTTTTT. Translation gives CASREGFPHTGELFF.

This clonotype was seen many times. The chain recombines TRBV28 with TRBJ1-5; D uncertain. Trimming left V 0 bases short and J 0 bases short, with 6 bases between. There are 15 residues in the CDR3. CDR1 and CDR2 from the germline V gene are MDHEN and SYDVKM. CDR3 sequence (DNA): TGTGCCAGCAGTTTATGGGGCTATAGCAATCAGCCCCAGCATTTT. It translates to CASSLWGYSNQPQHF. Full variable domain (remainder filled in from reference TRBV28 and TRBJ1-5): DVKVTQSSRYLVKRTGEKVFLECVQDMDHENMFWYRQDPGLGLRLIYFSYDVKMKEKGDIPEGYSVSREKKERFSLILESASTNQTSMYLCASSLWGYSNQPQHFGDGTRLSIL.

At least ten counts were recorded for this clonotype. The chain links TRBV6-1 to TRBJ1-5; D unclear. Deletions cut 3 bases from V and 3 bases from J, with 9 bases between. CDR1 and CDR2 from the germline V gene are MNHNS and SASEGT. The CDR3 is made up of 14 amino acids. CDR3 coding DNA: TGTGCCAGCAGTGACGTACCAGTCAATCAGCCCCAGCATTTT. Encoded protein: CASSDVPVNQPQHF.